The clone carrying this TCR beta chain was recorded a few times. The antigen is unknown. Because the CDR3's place on the DNA is in doubt, the DNA is left out and the CDR3 is given as listed by TCRdb. The CDR3 totals 17 residues, both ends included. Germline values: CDR1 SGHTS, CDR2 YDEGEE. TCR beta CDR3 regions were amplified from RNA transcripts. First-round RT-PCR with HTBI primers amplified the TCR CDR3 region. From the multiplex PCR reads, TCRdb called clonotypes with MiXCR, one entry per CDR3 protein. The repertoire includes 530,000 or so distinct CDR3 sequences, 17% of them detected once, and roughly a sixth sits in the top ten. This sample was included in a study of T cells in Graves' hyperthyroidism and ophthalmopathy. The study, taken as a whole, reports: Patients with ophthalmopathy were separated from those with stable hyperthyroidism by a 13 V-J model. Most thyroid-expanded clonotypes above 0.001 were also found in blood.

This chain connects TRBV5-8 to TRBJ2-1; the listed D gene, TRBD2, was not tested against the DNA. The source is a woman between 18 and 30 years old with Graves' ophthalmopathy. Source material: blood. The CDR3 loop reads CASSREVAGGAEPSEFF.